This TCR beta chain originates from a study of T cells in Graves' hyperthyroidism and ophthalmopathy. V was trimmed by 0 bases and J by 8 bases, leaving 16 bases between them. The germline V gene encodes CDR1 SGHRS and CDR2 YFSETQ. This CDR3 contains 15 residues. The sample holds a few counts of this clonotype. RNA transcripts yielded amplified TCR beta CDR3 regions. HTBI primers were used for first-round RT-PCR of the TCR CDR3. MiXCR, run by TCRdb on the multiplex PCR reads, gives a single entry per CDR3 protein. The data hold 370,000 or so distinct CDR3 sequences, with 20% to 25% observed a single time.

The source is a man between 45 and 60 years old with Graves' hyperthyroidism. The V and J genes are TRBV5-1 and TRBJ2-3; D perhaps matches TRBD2 (7 bases). The specimen was blood. This chain's CDR3 is CASSLEEGGPGTQYF. CDR3 DNA sequence: TGCGCCAGCAGCTTGGAGGAGGGGGGGCCCGGTACGCAGTATTTT.